The 23 T cell receptor beta chains listed next were all sequenced from one sample in a study of blood T cell repertoires in COVID-19. The table came from immunoSEQ multiplex PCR; TCRdb's copy has only in-frame clones and leaves some out. The data hold over 300,000 clones, with approximately 82% observed a single time. Sequenced: peripheral blood. Source of these receptors: a woman in her 50s with acute or convalescent COVID-19.

The chain joins TRBV10-3 to TRBJ2-1, with D perhaps matching TRBD2 (7 bases). Germline V gene sequence: CDR1 ENHRY, CDR2 SYGVKD. The CDR3 totals 16 residues. V gave up 0 bases and J gave up 4 bases, with 13 bases separating them. CDR3 protein: CAISESMGGRYNEQFF. CDR3 in DNA: TGTGCCATCAGTGAGTCGATGGGGGGGCGATACAATGAGCAGTTCTTC.

The gene calls are TRBV19 and TRBJ2-5; D is undetermined. Germline assignment: CDR1 LNHDA and CDR2 SQIVND (reference sequence). CDR3 length: 13 amino acids. Trimming stripped 3 bases from V and 5 bases from J, with 10 bases between. For the CDR3, the DNA is TGTGCCAGTAGTATCGCTGGCTTGGAGACCCAGTACTTC. This encodes CASSIAGLETQYF.

The chain recombines TRBV24-1 with TRBJ1-2; D is ambiguous. CDR3 length: 13 residues. The V gene's germline CDR1 is KGHDR and CDR2 SFDVKD. V dropped 7 bases and J dropped 3 bases, with 11 bases sitting between them. This CDR3 is CATSTGGDYGYTF. The CDR3 nucleotides are TGTGCCACCAGCACCGGAGGTGACTATGGCTACACCTTC.

This chain uses TRBV27 with TRBJ1-4; 9 bases agree with TRBD1. The CDR3 loop spans 14 amino acids. In germline, CDR1 is MNHEY, CDR2 SMNVEV (reference sequence). V dropped 6 bases and J dropped 4; count of bases not matched to a gene: 3. The CDR3 nucleotides read TGTGCCAGCAGGGGACAGGGTCGTAATGAAAAACTGTTTTTT. It specifies CASRGQGRNEKLFF.

This chain connects TRBV7-2 to TRBJ2-5; tentatively, D is TRBD2 (5 bases). Between the trimmed V and J ends, which lost 3 bases and 3 bases, there was a span of 8 bases. The CDR3 runs to 13 residues. Germline V gives CDR1 SGHTA, CDR2 FQGNSA. The DNA for the CDR3 is TGTGCCAGCAGCTTTCACGGGGAAGAGACCCAGTACTTC. Its protein product is CASSFHGEETQYF.

The gene calls are TRBV6-5 and TRBJ2-3; D might be TRBD1 (6 bases). Germline CDR1 MNHEY, CDR2 SVGAGI. Trimming took 5 bases from V and 6 from J, leaving 15 bases between them. This CDR3 contains 14 residues. The DNA for the CDR3 is TGTGCCAGCAGTATGGACAGCAGGCGTGATACGCAGTATTTT. This gives the protein CASSMDSRRDTQYF.

This clone appeared a single time. The V call is TRBV5-1, the J call TRBJ2-7, with 9 bases aligning to TRBD1. Germline loops: CDR1 SGHRS, CDR2 YFSETQ. This CDR3 region has 14 residues. The ends lost 8 bases at V and 2 bases at J; junction bases unmatched: 8. This CDR3 is CASSPGTGTYEQYF. CDR3 bases: TGCGCCAGTAGCCCCGGGACAGGGACCTACGAGCAGTACTTC.

Written as DNA, the CDR3 is TGTGCCAGCCCTGGGGAGACCAAAAACATTCAGTACTTC. It codes for CASPGETKNIQYF. The gene calls are TRBV27 and TRBJ2-4, with D maybe TRBD2 (5 bases). Germline V gene lookup returns CDR1 MNHEY and CDR2 SMNVEV (reference sequence). Trimming shortened V by 8 bases and J by 2 bases, and 10 bases separated the two germline ends. This CDR3 contains 13 residues.

This rearrangement joins TRBV6-6 to TRBJ1-2; D is possibly TRBD1 (6 bases). The V end was cut by 3 bases, the J end by 0 bases, with 14 bases between. CDR3 length: 16 residues. The germline V gene has CDR1 MNHNY and CDR2 SVGAGI (reference sequence). The CDR3: CASSYPLGGPNYGYTF. For the CDR3, the DNA is TGTGCCAGCAGTTATCCCCTCGGGGGGCCTAACTATGGCTACACCTTC.

The rearrangement uses TRBV30 and TRBJ1-1; no clear D. V was clipped by 1 base and J by 1 base, with 4 bases between them. There are 12 residues in the CDR3. CDR1 and CDR2 from the germline V gene are GTSNPN and SVGIG (reference sequence). Here the CDR3 DNA reads TGTGCCTGGAGTGCCCAGAACACTGAAGCTTTCTTT. Its translation is CAWSAQNTEAFF.

V usage is TRBV7-9 and J usage is TRBJ2-3, with D possibly TRBD2 on 6 matching bases. The germline V gene encodes CDR1 SEHNR and CDR2 FQNEAQ (reference sequence). The length of the CDR3 is 17 residues. Trimming stripped 4 bases from V and 0 bases from J, with 17 bases between. CDR3 sequence (DNA): TGTGCCAGCAGCTCCGCCCCGTCTAGCGATAGCACAGATACGCAGTATTTT. Its protein is CASSSAPSSDSTDTQYF.

The chain carries TRBV5-6 and TRBJ1-2; D is unclear. Trimming took off 0 bases at V and 8 bases at J, with 11 bases between the two ends. The CDR3 runs to 13 residues. CDR1 SGHDT and CDR2 YYEEEE come from the germline V gene. The CDR3: CASSLGLQRGYTF. DNA for the CDR3: TGTGCCAGCAGCTTGGGACTGCAACGGGGCTACACCTTC.

The chain combines TRBV5-1 with TRBJ2-3; TRBD1 agrees at 7 bases. The CDR3 spans 14 residues. The germline CDR1 and CDR2 sequences are SGHRS and YFSETQ. Trimming at V came to 4 bases and at J to 3 bases, leaving 5 bases not matched to a gene. The CDR3 bases are TGCGCCAGCAGCCCCGGACAGGTTACAGATACGCAGTATTTT. It yields the protein CASSPGQVTDTQYF.

This chain links TRBV5-1 with TRBJ2-2, with TRBD1 identical over 7 bases. The CDR3 contains 16 residues. The V and J ends lost 0 bases and 4 bases, in that order; junction bases with no gene match: 6. The germline V gene has CDR1 SGHRS and CDR2 YFSETQ. DNA for the CDR3: TGCGCCAGCAGCTTGGAAGACAGGGTGAGCACCGGGGAGCTGTTTTTT. Protein: CASSLEDRVSTGELFF.

CDR3 protein: CASSRPESSPEAFF. As DNA, the CDR3 is TGTGCCAGCAGCCGCCCGGAAAGTAGCCCTGAAGCTTTCTTT. The chain has TRBV4-2 and TRBJ1-1; D remains ambiguous. Trimming cost V 4 bases and J 6 bases, with 15 bases left between them. This CDR3 has 14 amino acids. The V gene's germline CDR1 is LGHNA and CDR2 YNFKEQ.

The rearrangement links TRBV18 to TRBJ1-2; the D gene is possibly TRBD1 (5 bases). Germline CDR1 KGHSH, CDR2 LQKENI. The ends were cut back, 5 bases at V and 7 bases at J, with 14 bases in the middle. CDR3 length: 13 amino acids. CDR3 nucleotide sequence: TGTGCCAGCTCAGGCGGGACTTGGGGTGGCTACACCTTC. This encodes CASSGGTWGGYTF.

This chain links TRBV6-1 with TRBJ2-7; 7 nucleotides align to TRBD1. The CDR3 is 13 residues long. CDR1 and CDR2 (germline): MNHNS, SASEGT. The ends lost 1 base at V and 12 bases at J; junction bases unmatched: 9. The CDR3 nucleotides are TGTGCCAGCAGTGAAGGGATGACGGCAGGGGGGTACTTC. The encoded protein is CASSEGMTAGGYF.

The table lists this clone with a count of one. The rearrangement links TRBV12-3 or TRBV12-4 to TRBJ1-5; D is possibly TRBD1 (6 bases). The CDR3 has 13 residues. Trimming removed 6 bases at V and 5 bases at J, with 11 bases between. This CDR3 is CASRQGGYQPQHF. The CDR3 DNA follows: TGTGCCAGCAGGCAAGGGGGATATCAGCCCCAGCATTTT.

This clone was seen repeatedly, ten times or more. This chain links TRBV3-1 (or the pseudogene TRBV3-2) with TRBJ1-3, with TRBD1 as a possible D gene (6 bases). V dropped 6 bases and J dropped 6 bases, with 18 bases sitting between them. This CDR3 is 15 amino acids long. Germline V gene lookup returns CDR1 LGHDT and CDR2 YNNKEL (reference sequence). The CDR3 bases are TGTGCCAGCAGTTTTACCGGGGGGGCTGCAAACACCATATATTTT. Its protein is CASSFTGGAANTIYF.

The chain has TRBV6-2 or TRBV6-3 and TRBJ2-1; 7 bases are shared with TRBD2. V was pared by 4 bases and J by 0 bases, with 9 bases of the junction left unmatched. From germline, CDR1 is MNHEY and CDR2 SVGEGT. The CDR3 spans 17 residues. The CDR3 region is CASSFPLAGSSYNEQFF. The CDR3 DNA reads as TGTGCCAGCAGTTTCCCCTTAGCGGGTAGCTCCTACAATGAGCAGTTCTTC.

This rearrangement joins TRBV7-2 to TRBJ2-1; a possible D gene is TRBD2 (7 bases). V was clipped by 1 base and J by 4 bases, with 17 bases between them. Germline CDR1 is SGHTA and CDR2 is FQGNSA. The CDR3 contains 17 residues. The CDR3, as DNA: TGTGCCAGCAGCTTAGTGGTTGGGGCGGGGGCTTACAATGAGCAGTTCTTC. Protein sequence: CASSLVVGAGAYNEQFF. Full variable domain (outside the CDR3, taken from reference TRBV7-2 and TRBJ2-1): GAGVSQSPSNKVTEKGKDVELRCDPISGHTALYWYRQSLGQGLEFLIYFQGNSAPDKSGLPSDRFSAERTGGSVSTLTIQRTQQEDSAVYLCASSLVVGAGAYNEQFFGPGTRLTVL.

The chain combines TRBV10-2 with TRBJ1-3; TRBD1 is a possible D gene (6 bases). CDR1 is WSHSY and CDR2 is SAAADI in the germline V gene. This CDR3 is built from 16 residues. The V end lost 2 bases, the J end lost 2 bases, and 13 bases lay between the germline ends. CDR3 nucleotide sequence: TGCGCCAGCAGTGAGAACGGGGGGCTTACTGGAAACACCATATATTTT. It specifies CASSENGGLTGNTIYF.

The gene calls are TRBV12-3 or TRBV12-4 and TRBJ2-5; D call uncertain. This CDR3 is 13 amino acids long. The ends were cut back, 3 bases at V and 2 bases at J, with 7 bases in the middle. The CDR3 DNA sequence: TGTGCCAGCAGTTTCTATCGTCAAGAGACCCAGTACTTC. Translation gives CASSFYRQETQYF.